These 8 T cell receptor beta chains share one sample of origin, sequenced in a study of T cell repertoires in cytomegalovirus infection. MiXCR, applied by TCRdb to the reads, yields one record per CDR3 protein. Of 450,000 to 650,000 distinct CDR3 sequences listed, around two fifths are singletons. No antigen has been assigned to these receptors. The sequencing here drew on cultured PBMCs, taken from culture after CMV antigen stimulation. The receptors originated from a human donor in good health (CMV status not recorded). Some clones in this sample may be carry-over from other donors' samples.

The chain is built from TRBV10-2 and TRBJ1-1; D is undetermined. The length of the CDR3 is 13 residues. V lost 5 bases, J lost 2 bases, and 9 bases lay in between. From germline, CDR1 is WSHSY and CDR2 SAAADI. The CDR3, as DNA: TGCGCCAGCAGTCGTCAGCGCAACACTGAAGCTTTCTTT. Protein sequence: CASSRQRNTEAFF.

The V and J genes are TRBV11-2 and TRBJ2-1; 7 bases match TRBD2. The V gene's germline CDR1 is SGHAT and CDR2 FQNNGV. Trimming cost V 4 bases and J 5 bases; bases outside gene matches: 8. The CDR3 covers 15 residues. The CDR3 coding sequence is TGTGCCAGCAGCTCCTCTGGACTAGGCCACAATGAGCAGTTCTTC. Amino acid sequence: CASSSSGLGHNEQFF.

The CDR3 is CASSLPGVGAEAFF. The DNA of the CDR3 is TGTGCCAGCAGCCTACCAGGGGTGGGGGCTGAAGCTTTCTTT. This chain joins TRBV3-1 and TRBJ1-1; D perhaps matches TRBD1 (6 bases). Per germline, CDR1 LGHDT and CDR2 YNNKEL (reference sequence). The CDR3 length is 14 residues. Trimming shortened V by 4 bases and J by 6 bases, and 15 bases separated the two germline ends.

The genes are TRBV7-2 and TRBJ2-6; perhaps TRBD1 as D (5 bases). This CDR3 is built from 16 residues. Trimming cost V 6 bases and J 1 base, with 13 bases left between them. CDR1 and CDR2 from the germline V gene are SGHTA and FQGNSA. CDR3 nucleotides: TGTGCCAGCAGATTGCTGGGGCTTTCTGGGGCCAACGTCCTGACTTTC. It is translated as CASRLLGLSGANVLTF.

This clonotype was detected only a few times. The rearrangement joins TRBV12-3 or TRBV12-4 to TRBJ2-3; D unclear. This CDR3 spans 14 amino acids. The V end lost 5 bases, the J end lost 5 bases, and 14 bases lay between the germline ends. The CDR3 DNA reads TGTGCCAGCAGTATAGATCCGGTGGTAGATACGCAGTATTTT. Protein sequence: CASSIDPVVDTQYF.

The chain employs TRBV29-1 and TRBJ1-2; 12 bases agree with TRBD1. The CDR3 extends over 12 amino acids. Unmatched junction bases numbered 10, after V lost 7 bases and J lost 13 bases. The germline gives CDR1 SQVTM, CDR2 ANQGSEA. CDR3 bases: TGCAGCGCCCGAGGGGGACAGGGGGCGTCCACCTTC. Translating it yields CSARGGQGASTF.

Note on this clonotype: One end of the junction does not line up with germline, which may come from a read error. CDR3 nucleotide sequence: TGTGCCAGTAGCATAGGGACGGGAGGCGGGGAGCTGTTTTTT. Protein sequence: CASSIGTGGGELFF. The gene calls are TRBV19 and TRBJ2-2, with 7 bases that match TRBD2. This CDR3 comprises 14 residues. From germline, CDR1 is LNHDA and CDR2 SQIVND (reference sequence).

This clonotype has only a few counts. This chain uses TRBV29-1 with TRBJ2-5; D not resolved. The germline gives CDR1 SQVTM, CDR2 ANQGSEA. The CDR3 contains 12 residues. V lost 6 bases and J lost 2, with 10 bases in between. The CDR3 sequence is CSVRTDQETQYF. CDR3 nucleotide sequence: TGCAGCGTCCGGACGGATCAAGAGACCCAGTACTTC.